This T cell receptor (beta chain) emerged from a study of post-analysis software for immune sequencing data. Study background: There were relapsing-remitting, secondary progressive and progressive-relapsing multiple sclerosis among the disease courses included. General study results and limits: Samples from a shared batch, those prepared together, strongly co-clustered by F measure. Patients had higher frequencies than controls of roughly 5 TRBV segments, including TRBV5-6, TRBV5-1 and TRBV20-1.

CDR3 length: 14 residues. The germline V gene encodes CDR1 MNHEY and CDR2 SVGAGI. Unique-molecular-identifier-tagged TCR beta cDNA libraries were used. Starting from about 0.98 to 11 million T cells, the study yielded approximately 460,000 cDNA molecules. Via MiXCR, TCRdb re-called the PCR reads, giving one row per CDR3 protein. The sample records 600,000 to 750,000 distinct CDR3 sequences, around 64% being singletons. This clonotype was counted between two and nine times. Its antigen remains unidentified. The material sequenced was blood. The chain employs TRBV6-5 and TRBJ2-5; 9 nucleotides line up with TRBD1. Near its end, the DNA agrees better with TRBJ2-7, so the J call may be wrong. The clonotype was recovered from a girl aged 2 to 10 with multiple sclerosis. As DNA, the CDR3 is TGTGCCAGCAATTCCGGACAGGGGTCGTTCGAGCAGTACTTC. Translated: CASNSGQGSFEQYF.